The 18 T cell receptor beta chains in this list originate from one sample, sequenced in a study of CXCR3-negative and CXCR3-positive naive CD8 T cells. The method, 5' RACE with UMI labels, was used to prepare the TRB cDNA libraries. Reprocessing the 5' RACE reads, TCRdb reports a single entry for every CDR3 protein and omits DNA. This repertoire comprises approximately 88,000 distinct CDR3 sequences; its ten largest clones make up 1.5% to 2%. Material for sequencing was naive CXCR3- CD8+ T cells from blood. This sample's subset: CD45RO-CCR7+CD27+CD95- naive CD8+ T cells lacking CXCR3 (TNR3-). The receptor source for this set is a human donor in good health. Some clones in this sample may be carry-over from other donors' samples.

The chain carries TRBV7-9 and TRBJ2-3. CDR3 length: 14 amino acids. Looked up from germline, CDR1 is SEHNR and CDR2 is FQNEAQ (reference sequence). CDR3 region: CASSPIGNPDTQYF.

The J gene is TRBJ2-2, the V gene TRBV4-3; TCRdb proposes TRBD2, but this gene call is untestable without DNA. This CDR3 comprises 16 residues. CDR1 is LGHNA, CDR2 YSLEER, per germline. CDR3: CASQAGLAGNTGELFF.

This chain joins TRBV14 and TRBJ1-6; checking the TCRdb D call of TRBD1 is not possible without DNA. This CDR3 is 16 amino acids long. Germline CDR1 reads SGHDN; CDR2 reads FVKESK. Here the CDR3 reads CASSQVETGIGSPLHF. Supplemented by reference TRBV14 and TRBJ1-6, the full variable domain reads EAGVTQFPSHSVIEKGQTVTLRCDPISGHDNLYWYRRVMGKEIKFLLHFVKESKQDESGMPNNRFLAERTGGTYSTLKVQPAELEDSGVYFCASSQVETGIGSPLHFGNGTRLTVT.

V is TRBV3-1 and J is TRBJ1-1; TCRdb's D call of TRBD1 is untestable without DNA. The CDR3 totals 18 residues. CDR1 is LGHDT, CDR2 YNNKEL, per germline (reference sequence). CDR3 protein: CASSQGLLGTPTGPEAFF.

The chain uses TRBV27 and TRBJ2-1; without DNA, the TCRdb call of TRBD1 cannot be checked. Germline V gene data show CDR1 as MNHEY and CDR2 as SMNVEV (reference sequence). The CDR3 has 12 amino acids. The CDR3: CASSFPGGEQFF.

The V call is TRBV4-3, the J call TRBJ1-1. The CDR3 has 14 amino acids. Germline CDR1 is LGHNA and CDR2 is YSLEER. CDR3 region: CASSQDPATAEAFF.

The chain combines TRBV7-8 with TRBJ2-7; with no DNA, the TCRdb D assignment of TRBD1 cannot be verified. The CDR3 totals 15 residues. In germline, CDR1 is SGHVS, CDR2 FQNEAQ. CDR3 loop: CASSPLSGFAYEQYF.

The CDR3 reads CASSVGDSLVTEAFF. The chain employs TRBV9 and TRBJ1-1; TCRdb selects TRBD1, and the lack of DNA leaves this call unchecked. This CDR3 region has 15 residues. The germline V gene has CDR1 SGDLS and CDR2 YYNGEE.

The rearrangement uses TRBV28 and TRBJ2-7; TCRdb gives TRBD2 as the D gene, but with no DNA this cannot be confirmed. Germline V gene lookup returns CDR1 MDHEN and CDR2 SYDVKM. There are 14 residues in the CDR3. The CDR3 region is CASRPWSGVGEQYF.

V usage is TRBV7-2 and J usage is TRBJ2-5; TCRdb reports TRBD2, a call that lacks DNA to check it against. The germline gives CDR1 SGHTA, CDR2 FQGNSA. This CDR3 has 15 residues. Here the CDR3 reads CASSVLSSGVETQYF.

The chain employs TRBV7-2 and TRBJ2-2. Germline CDR1 and CDR2: SGHTA and FQGNSA. The CDR3 loop spans 14 amino acids. The CDR3 protein is CASSLGLGPGELFF.

The genes are TRBV29-1 and TRBJ1-2. CDR3 size: 12 residues. Per the germline V gene, CDR1 is SQVTM and CDR2 is ANQGSEA. Here the CDR3 reads CSVEAGLRGYTF.

The chain links TRBV7-9 to TRBJ1-5; TCRdb gives TRBD1 as the D gene, but with no DNA this cannot be confirmed. Germline V lookup: CDR1 SEHNR, CDR2 FQNEAQ (reference sequence). The CDR3 contains 16 residues. The CDR3 spells CASSSSGTVSNQPQHF. The whole variable domain, filled in from reference TRBV7-9 and TRBJ1-5, reads DTGVSQNPRHKITKRGQNVTFRCDPISEHNRLYWYRQTLGQGPEFLTYFQNEAQLEKSRLLSDRFSAERPKGSFSTLEIQRTEQGDSAMYLCASSSSGTVSNQPQHFGDGTRLSIL.

The CDR3 sequence is CASSQYGQGSYEQYF. The V and J genes are TRBV3-1 and TRBJ2-7. CDR1 is LGHDT and CDR2 is YNNKEL in the germline V gene (reference sequence). The CDR3 sequence is 15 residues long.

V is TRBV19 and J is TRBJ2-2; the D call of TRBD2 rests on TCRdb alone, since no DNA is present to check it. The length of the CDR3 is 14 residues. The germline V gene encodes CDR1 LNHDA and CDR2 SQIVND (reference sequence). CDR3 in amino acids: CASSIWGGTGELFF.

V usage is TRBV6-2 or TRBV6-3 and J usage is TRBJ2-2. Germline CDR1 and CDR2: MNHEY and SVGEGT. The CDR3 totals 13 residues. The CDR3 is CATERRLTGELFF.

The chain couples TRBV5-1 to TRBJ2-1; TCRdb outputs TRBD2, but without DNA this stays unchecked. The CDR3 totals 13 residues. The V gene's germline CDR1 is SGHRS and CDR2 YFSETQ. This CDR3 reads CASSLLLDNEQFF.

The chain is built from TRBV5-5 and TRBJ2-7; TCRdb's D call, TRBD2, is unchecked because there is no DNA. Germline values: CDR1 SGHKS, CDR2 YYEKEE (reference sequence). The CDR3 runs to 17 residues. CDR3 sequence reads: CASSLEGWRITIYEQYF. The entire variable domain, with the rest obtained from reference TRBV5-5 and TRBJ2-7, is as follows: DAGVTQSPTHLIKTRGQQVTLRCSPISGHKSVSWYQQVLGQGPQFIFQYYEKEERGRGNFPDRFSARQFPNYSSELNVNALLLGDSALYLCASSLEGWRITIYEQYFGPGTRLTVT.